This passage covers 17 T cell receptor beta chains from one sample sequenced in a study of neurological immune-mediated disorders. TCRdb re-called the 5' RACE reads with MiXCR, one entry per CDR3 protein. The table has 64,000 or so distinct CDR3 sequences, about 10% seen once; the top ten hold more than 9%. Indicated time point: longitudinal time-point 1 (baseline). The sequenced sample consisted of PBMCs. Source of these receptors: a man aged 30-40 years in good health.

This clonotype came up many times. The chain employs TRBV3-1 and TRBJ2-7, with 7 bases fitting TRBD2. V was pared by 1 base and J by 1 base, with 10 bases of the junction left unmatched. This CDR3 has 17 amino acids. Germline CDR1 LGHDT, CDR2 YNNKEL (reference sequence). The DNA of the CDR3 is TGTGCCAGCAGCCAAGCCTTTGGGACTATGGGTTCCTACGAGCAGTACTTC. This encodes CASSQAFGTMGSYEQYF.

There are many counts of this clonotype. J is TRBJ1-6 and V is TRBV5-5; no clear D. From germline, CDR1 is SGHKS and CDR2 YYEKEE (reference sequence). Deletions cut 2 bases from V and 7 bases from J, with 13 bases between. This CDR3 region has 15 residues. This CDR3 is CASSLEGHSNSPLHF. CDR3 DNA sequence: TGTGCCAGCAGCTTAGAAGGCCACTCAAATTCACCCCTCCACTTT.

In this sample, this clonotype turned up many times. CDR3 in amino acids: CSAPIRPGLTYEQYF. The CDR3 DNA reads as TGCAGTGCCCCGATCCGTCCAGGGCTAACCTACGAGCAGTACTTC. The rearrangement joins TRBV20-1 to TRBJ2-7; D perhaps matches TRBD1 (5 bases). The V and J ends lost 6 bases and 2 bases respectively, with 20 bases between them. CDR1 DFQATT and CDR2 SNEGSKA come from the germline V gene (reference sequence). CDR3 size: 15 residues.

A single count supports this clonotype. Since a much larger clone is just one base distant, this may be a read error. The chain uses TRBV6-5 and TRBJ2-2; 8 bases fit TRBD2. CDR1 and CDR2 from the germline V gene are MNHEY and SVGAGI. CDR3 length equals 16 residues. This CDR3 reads CASIYSNLAGAGELFF. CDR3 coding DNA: TGTGCCAGCATTTACTCGAACCTAGCGGGCGCCGGGGAGCTGTTTTTT.

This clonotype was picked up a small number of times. DNA for the CDR3: TGCGCCAGCAGCCGGACTGCACCCTACGAGCAGTACTTC. As protein: CASSRTAPYEQYF. The V gene is TRBV5-1, the J gene TRBJ2-7, with TRBD2 as a possible D gene (5 bases). V was shortened by 4 bases and J by 2 bases, with 10 bases between the two germline ends. The germline gives CDR1 SGHRS, CDR2 YFSETQ. The CDR3 length is 13 residues.

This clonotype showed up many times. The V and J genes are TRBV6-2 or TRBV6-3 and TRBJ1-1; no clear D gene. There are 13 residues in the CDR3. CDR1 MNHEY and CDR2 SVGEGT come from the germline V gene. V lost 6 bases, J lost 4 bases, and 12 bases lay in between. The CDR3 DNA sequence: TGTGCCAGCAGGGCGACCAGGTCCACTGAAGCTTTCTTT. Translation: CASRATRSTEAFF.

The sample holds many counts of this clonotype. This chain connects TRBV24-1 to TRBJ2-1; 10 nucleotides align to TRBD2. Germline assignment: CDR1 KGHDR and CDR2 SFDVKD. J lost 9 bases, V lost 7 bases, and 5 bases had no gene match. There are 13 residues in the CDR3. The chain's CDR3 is CATRASGSSEQFF. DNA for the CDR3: TGTGCCACCAGGGCTAGCGGGAGCTCTGAGCAGTTCTTC.

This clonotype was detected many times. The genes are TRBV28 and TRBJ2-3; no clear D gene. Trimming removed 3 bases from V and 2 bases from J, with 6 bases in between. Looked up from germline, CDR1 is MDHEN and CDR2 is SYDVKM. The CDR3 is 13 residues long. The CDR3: CASSFGSTDTQYF. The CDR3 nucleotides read TGTGCCAGCAGTTTCGGGTCCACAGATACGCAGTATTTT. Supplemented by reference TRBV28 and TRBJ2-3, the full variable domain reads DVKVTQSSRYLVKRTGEKVFLECVQDMDHENMFWYRQDPGLGLRLIYFSYDVKMKEKGDIPEGYSVSREKKERFSLILESASTNQTSMYLCASSFGSTDTQYFGPGTRLTVL.

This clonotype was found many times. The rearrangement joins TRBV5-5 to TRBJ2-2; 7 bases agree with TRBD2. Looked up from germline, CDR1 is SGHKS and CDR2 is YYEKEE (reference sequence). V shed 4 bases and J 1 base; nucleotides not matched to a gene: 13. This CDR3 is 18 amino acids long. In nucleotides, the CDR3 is TGTGCCAGCAGCGCGTCGGGGGTGGCTAGCGGGAACACCGGGGAGCTGTTTTTT. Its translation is CASSASGVASGNTGELFF.

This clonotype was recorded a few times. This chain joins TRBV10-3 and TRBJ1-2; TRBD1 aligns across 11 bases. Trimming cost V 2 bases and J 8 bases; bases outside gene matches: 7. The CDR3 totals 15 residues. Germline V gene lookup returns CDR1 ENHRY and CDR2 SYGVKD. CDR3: CAISEKDRGPGGYTF. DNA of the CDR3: TGTGCCATCAGTGAGAAGGACAGGGGGCCGGGGGGCTACACCTTC.

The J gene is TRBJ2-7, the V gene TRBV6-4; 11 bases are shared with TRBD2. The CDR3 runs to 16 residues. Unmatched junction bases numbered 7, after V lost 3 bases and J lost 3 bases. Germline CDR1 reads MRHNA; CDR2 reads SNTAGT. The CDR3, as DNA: TGTGCCAGCAGTGAGCTTAGGGGACTAGCGGACTACGAGCAGTACTTC. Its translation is CASSELRGLADYEQYF.

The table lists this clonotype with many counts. In DNA form, the CDR3 reads TGCGCCAGCAGCCCTCGGACAGACAATCCCTTCTCCTACGAGCAGTACTTC. This gives the protein CASSPRTDNPFSYEQYF. The rearrangement joins TRBV4-1 to TRBJ2-7, with D tentatively TRBD1 (6 bases). Trimming removed 4 bases at V and 0 bases at J, with 19 bases between. Germline CDR1 is MGHRA and CDR2 is YSYEKL. This CDR3 spans 17 amino acids.

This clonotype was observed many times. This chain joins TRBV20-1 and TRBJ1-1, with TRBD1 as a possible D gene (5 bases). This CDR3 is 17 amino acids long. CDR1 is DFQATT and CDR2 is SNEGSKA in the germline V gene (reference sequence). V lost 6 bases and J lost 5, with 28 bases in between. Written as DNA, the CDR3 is TGCAGTGCAAGGAACCCAGGGTACCTTTCCGTATCAACTGAAGCTTTCTTT. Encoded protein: CSARNPGYLSVSTEAFF.

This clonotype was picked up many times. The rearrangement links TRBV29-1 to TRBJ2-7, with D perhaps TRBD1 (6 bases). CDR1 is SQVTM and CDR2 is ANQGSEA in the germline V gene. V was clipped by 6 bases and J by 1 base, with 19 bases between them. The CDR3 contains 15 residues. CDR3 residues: CSVAEVTGWSYEQYF. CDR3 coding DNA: TGCAGCGTCGCAGAAGTGACAGGTTGGTCCTACGAGCAGTACTTC.

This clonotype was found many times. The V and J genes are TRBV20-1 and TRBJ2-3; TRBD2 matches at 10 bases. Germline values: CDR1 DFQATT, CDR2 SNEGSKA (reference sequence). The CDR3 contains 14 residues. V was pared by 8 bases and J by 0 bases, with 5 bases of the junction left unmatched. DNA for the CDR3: TGCAGTCAAAAACTAGCGGGGAGCACAGATACGCAGTATTTT. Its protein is CSQKLAGSTDTQYF.

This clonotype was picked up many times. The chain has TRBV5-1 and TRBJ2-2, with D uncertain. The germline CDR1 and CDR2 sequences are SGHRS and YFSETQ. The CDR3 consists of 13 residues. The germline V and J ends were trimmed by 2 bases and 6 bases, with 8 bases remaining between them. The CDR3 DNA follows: TGCGCCAGCAGCTTAGTCCCCCCCGGGGAGCTGTTTTTT. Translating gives CASSLVPPGELFF.

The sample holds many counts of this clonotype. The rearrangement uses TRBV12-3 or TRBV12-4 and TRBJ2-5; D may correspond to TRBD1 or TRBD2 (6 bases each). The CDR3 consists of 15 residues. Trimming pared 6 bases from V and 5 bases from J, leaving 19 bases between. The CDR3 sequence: CASSPPPGAYETQYF. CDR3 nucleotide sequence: TGTGCCAGCAGCCCACCCCCGGGGGCCTACGAGACCCAGTACTTC.